The rows below give T cell receptor beta chains drawn from one sample of a study of cytomegalovirus exposure and HLA in healthy donors. Clones were read by immunoSEQ multiplex PCR, and TCRdb kept only the in-frame ones, dropping some. This table holds around 100,000 clones, around 70% found once. The sequenced sample was PBMCs. The receptor source for this set is a man aged 30 to 45 in good health and CMV-seropositive. Each CDR3 is given with its conserved first and last residue. The D gene is left open where the match is weak. Size values are once, few and many counts, or a class for expanded clones, and some rows have none.

CDR3 protein | CDR3 DNA | D gene | J gene | clone size | V gene
CASSLWLGRGSFLSYEQYF | TGCGCCAGCAGCTTGTGGTTGGGTAGGGGTTCGTTCCTCTCCTACGAGCAGTACTTC | . | TRBJ2-7 | . | TRBV5-1
CASSQPIRGSRTEAFF | TGCGCCAGCAGCCAACCCATCAGGGGAAGTAGAACTGAAGCTTTCTTT | . | TRBJ1-1 | few | TRBV4-1
CASSLNGAPGNTIYF | TGTGCCAGCAGCTTAAATGGGGCCCCTGGAAACACCATATATTTT | . | TRBJ1-3 | few | TRBV7-6
CASSILTDNSPLHF | TGTGCCAGTAGTATATTGACAGATAATTCACCCCTCCACTTT | . | TRBJ1-6 | . | TRBV19
CSARGQGEAFF | TGCAGTGCTAGAGGACAGGGTGAAGCTTTCTTT | TRBD1 | TRBJ1-1 | few | TRBV20-1
CASSLVNRNTEAFF | TGCGCCAGCAGCTTGGTCAACAGGAACACTGAAGCTTTCTTT | . | TRBJ1-1 | once | TRBV5-1
CASSTAGTQYF | TGTGCCAGCTCCACCGCGGGGACCCAGTACTTC | . | TRBJ2-5 | . | TRBV6-1
CASSRQENSPLHF | TGCGCCAGCAGCCGACAGGAAAATTCACCCCTCCACTTT | . | TRBJ1-6 | . | TRBV6-5
CASSPGTPNTEAFF | TGCGCCAGCAGCCCCGGGACACCGAACACTGAAGCTTTCTTT | . | TRBJ1-1 | few | TRBV4-3
CASSRGDRSYGYTF | TGCGCCAGCAGCCGCGGGGACAGGTCATATGGCTACACCTTC | TRBD1 | TRBJ1-2 | once | TRBV5-1
CASSAALSGANVLTF | TGTGCCAGCAGTGCGGCCCTCTCTGGGGCCAACGTCCTGACTTTC | . | TRBJ2-6 | once | TRBV6-5
CASSLEAGGGTDTQYF | TGTGCCAGCAGCTTAGAGGCGGGAGGAGGGACAGATACGCAGTATTTT | TRBD2 | TRBJ2-3 | few | TRBV7-2
CASNPGGNEKLFF | TGTGCCAGTAACCCCGGGGGTAATGAAAAACTGTTTTTT | . | TRBJ1-4 | . | TRBV19
CASSYRQGVGYTF | TGTGCCAGCAGTTACCGACAGGGCGTTGGCTACACCTTC | TRBD1 | TRBJ1-2 | once | TRBV6-5
CASSYSRVRPNTEAFF | TGTGCCAGCAGTTACTCGAGGGTGAGGCCGAACACTGAAGCTTTCTTT | . | TRBJ1-1 | . | TRBV6-5
CASSHGTGSPNEKLFF | TGTGCCAGCAGCCACGGGACAGGCAGTCCTAATGAAAAACTGTTTTTT | TRBD1 | TRBJ1-4 | once | TRBV7-2
CAISERGNEQFF | TGTGCCATCAGTGAGCGGGGTAATGAGCAGTTCTTC | . | TRBJ2-1 | . | TRBV10-3
CASSDATGTSGSKDTGELFF | TGTGCCAGCAGTGACGCAACCGGGACTAGCGGGAGTAAGGACACCGGGGAGCTGTTTTTT | TRBD2 | TRBJ2-2 | . | TRBV6-4
CAWAEDSRVMNTEAFF | TGTGCCTGGGCTGAGGACAGCAGAGTAATGAACACTGAAGCTTTCTTT | . | TRBJ1-1 | . | TRBV30
CASSAVYYGYTF | TGTGCCAGCAGTGCTGTCTACTATGGCTACACCTTC | . | TRBJ1-2 | . | TRBV6-1
CASGNGGGGDTQYF | TGTGCCAGCGGAAACGGGGGGGGAGGAGATACGCAGTATTTT | TRBD2 | TRBJ2-3 | few | TRBV9
CASSFGGTDQPQHF | TGTGCCAGTAGTTTCGGGGGGACGGATCAGCCCCAGCATTTT | . | TRBJ1-5 | . | TRBV19
CASSRVDREWDTEAFF | TGTGCCAGCAGTCGGGTCGACAGGGAGTGGGACACTGAAGCTTTCTTT | TRBD1 | TRBJ1-1 | . | TRBV28
CASSFGTGGDGYTF | TGTGCCAGCAGCTTTGGAACAGGGGGCGATGGCTACACCTTC | TRBD1 | TRBJ1-2 | few | TRBV5-4
CASSPGVNTEAFF | TGCGCCAGCAGCCCGGGGGTGAACACTGAAGCTTTCTTT | . | TRBJ1-1 | . | TRBV5-1
CASSPDRGPANYGYTF | TGTGCCAGCAGCCCAGATCGAGGCCCAGCTAACTATGGCTACACCTTC | . | TRBJ1-2 | . | TRBV7-9
CASSEQGGSSGELFF | TGTGCCAGCAGTGAACAGGGGGGATCGTCTGGGGAGCTGTTTTTT | TRBD1 | TRBJ2-2 | . | TRBV6-4
CASSVGGAYSGNTIYF | TGTGCCAGCAGCGTGGGAGGGGCCTACTCTGGAAACACCATATATTTT | . | TRBJ1-3 | . | TRBV9
CSVDPQGAGNTIYF | TGCAGCGTTGATCCACAGGGGGCTGGAAACACCATATATTTT | TRBD1 | TRBJ1-3 | . | TRBV29-1
CASSVGGGDQETQYF | TGTGCCAGCAGTGTGGGAGGGGGGGACCAAGAGACCCAGTACTTC | . | TRBJ2-5 | . | TRBV2
CASSLNPLGNQETQYF | TGTGCCAGCAGTTTAAACCCTCTAGGCAACCAAGAGACCCAGTACTTC | . | TRBJ2-5 | . | TRBV28
CASSFPLWDRENYGYTF | TGTGCCAGCAGCTTCCCCCTTTGGGACAGGGAAAACTATGGCTACACCTTC | TRBD1 | TRBJ1-2 | . | TRBV5-4
CASSVGASGGTQETQYF | TGTGCCAGCAGCGTAGGGGCTAGCGGGGGGACTCAAGAGACCCAGTACTTC | TRBD2 | TRBJ2-5 | . | TRBV9
CASRGLAGAGELFF | TGTGCCAGCAGGGGACTAGCGGGAGCCGGGGAGCTGTTTTTT | TRBD2 | TRBJ2-2 | . | TRBV7-6
CASSETGNPYEQYF | TGTGCCAGCAGTGAGACAGGGAATCCCTACGAGCAGTACTTC | TRBD1 | TRBJ2-7 | once | TRBV6-6